The 27 T cell receptor beta chains below come from one sample, sequenced in a study of Graves' ophthalmopathy and Graves' hyperthyroidism. Amplification from RNA transcripts yielded the TCR beta CDR3 regions. In the first round, RT-PCR was carried out with HTBI primers, and a multiplex PCR formed the second round. One entry per CDR3 protein, called by TCRdb with MiXCR from the multiplex PCR reads. The profile shows about 550,000 distinct CDR3 sequences, 39% of them singletons. The specimen sequenced was peripheral blood or thyroid tissue (not recorded which). The receptors originated from an adult man with Graves' hyperthyroidism.

The chain couples TRBV2 to TRBJ1-5; a weak D match, TRBD1 (6 bases). Germline CDR1 SNHLY, CDR2 FYNNEI. The CDR3 is 14 residues long. The V gene lost 6 bases and the J gene lost 6 bases, with 15 bases spanning the gap. The CDR3 DNA reads TGTGCCAGCAGCTTCCAGGGAGGGGGTCAGCCCCAGCATTTT. Protein sequence: CASSFQGGGQPQHF.

The V and J genes are TRBV29-1 and TRBJ2-5, with 12 bases aligning to TRBD2. Germline-derived CDR1 and CDR2 are SQVTM and ANQGSEA. V trimming: 6 bases; J trimming: 5 bases; junction bases outside the gene matches: 13. CDR3 size: 16 residues. The CDR3 loop reads CSVDNSGTSGWETQYF. CDR3 nucleotides: TGCAGCGTGGACAATTCCGGGACTAGCGGGTGGGAGACCCAGTACTTC.

The chain is built from TRBV2 and TRBJ2-7; the match to TRBD1 covers 10 bases. CDR3 length: 17 amino acids. Trimming removed 6 bases from V and 2 bases from J; junction bases left unmatched: 13. Per the germline V gene, CDR1 is SNHLY and CDR2 is FYNNEI. The CDR3 sequence is CASSQARGQGDPYEQYF. The CDR3 DNA reads as TGTGCCAGCAGCCAAGCCCGAGGACAGGGGGATCCCTACGAGCAGTACTTC.

The rearrangement links TRBV25-1 to TRBJ1-4, with TRBD1 identical over 7 bases. J lost 5 bases, V lost 11 bases, and 8 bases had no gene match. Germline CDR1 reads MGHDK; CDR2 reads SYGVNS. The CDR3 covers 13 residues. This CDR3 is CAAGGGRNEKLFF. In DNA form, the CDR3 reads TGTGCCGCAGGGGGGGGGAGGAATGAAAAACTGTTTTTT.

The chain couples TRBV7-3 to TRBJ2-5; 7 positions agree with TRBD1. Germline lookup yields CDR1 SGHTA and CDR2 FQGTGA. CDR3 length equals 14 residues. J was trimmed by 0 bases and V by 5 bases; bases with no gene match: 3. In nucleotides, the CDR3 is TGTGCCAGCAGCCGGGACAGAAACCAAGAGACCCAGTACTTC. Translation: CASSRDRNQETQYF.

The chain recombines TRBV7-9 with TRBJ2-6; possible D gene TRBD1, 6 bases. The CDR3 is made up of 17 amino acids. The V end was cut by 6 bases, the J end by 0 bases, with 15 bases between. Germline values: CDR1 SEHNR, CDR2 FQNEAQ (reference sequence). In DNA, the CDR3 is TGTGCCAGCAGTTTATCGACAGGCCCCTCTGGGGCCAACGTCCTGACTTTC. Encoded protein: CASSLSTGPSGANVLTF.

The chain employs TRBV10-3 and TRBJ2-7; 8 bases agree with TRBD1. The CDR3 has 14 amino acids. CDR1 ENHRY and CDR2 SYGVKD come from the germline V gene. With V trimmed by 10 bases and J by 3 bases, 11 bases remained unmatched. The CDR3 DNA follows: TGTGCCACGGACTCCGGGACAGGTTACTACGAGCAGTACTTC. This sequence encodes CATDSGTGYYEQYF.

The sample holds many counts of this clonotype. The rearrangement uses TRBV25-1 and TRBJ2-7; 7 bases align to TRBD1. With V trimmed by 6 bases and J by 7 bases, 12 bases remained unmatched. Germline values: CDR1 MGHDK, CDR2 SYGVNS. This CDR3 is 14 amino acids long. The CDR3 DNA reads as TGTGCCAGCAGCCTGACAGGGAGTTTTCGAGAGCAGTACTTC. This encodes CASSLTGSFREQYF.

The V gene is TRBV5-1, the J gene TRBJ1-1; 8 positions agree with TRBD1. The CDR3 has 14 residues. With V trimmed by 4 bases and J by 7 bases, 9 bases remained unmatched. Germline V CDR1 and CDR2: SGHRS, YFSETQ. The CDR3 DNA follows: TGCGCCAGCAGCCCACCAGGGGGCAAGGATGAAGCTTTCTTT. This gives the protein CASSPPGGKDEAFF.

This clonotype was observed many times. This chain joins TRBV29-1 and TRBJ2-7; TRBD2 aligns across 12 bases. CDR1 is SQVTM, CDR2 ANQGSEA, per germline. The CDR3 loop spans 13 amino acids. V was pared by 6 bases and J by 6 bases, with 6 bases of the junction left unmatched. The CDR3: CSVRLAGAGEQYF. The CDR3 DNA reads TGCAGCGTACGACTAGCGGGAGCCGGCGAGCAGTACTTC.

The chain links TRBV7-9 to TRBJ2-2, with D tentatively TRBD2 (5 bases). The CDR3 extends over 14 amino acids. Germline-derived CDR1 and CDR2 are SEHNR and FQNEAQ (reference sequence). The V end lost 1 base, the J end lost 6 bases, and 9 bases lay between the germline ends. CDR3 loop: CASSLDSVAGELFF. The CDR3 nucleotides read TGTGCCAGCAGCTTAGATAGCGTGGCCGGGGAGCTGTTTTTT.

There are many counts of this clonotype. The chain is built from TRBV15 and TRBJ2-2; D gene uncertain. Germline V gene data show CDR1 as LNHNV and CDR2 as YYDKDF (reference sequence). This CDR3 is built from 14 residues. Trimming cost V 1 base and J 1 base, with 4 bases left between them. The CDR3 DNA is TGTGCCACCAGCAGAGGACAGAACACCGGGGAGCTGTTTTTT. As protein: CATSRGQNTGELFF.

Many counts were recorded for this clonotype. The V call is TRBV5-8, the J call TRBJ2-7; D remains unclear. The germline CDR1 and CDR2 sequences are SGHTS and YDEGEE. CDR3 length equals 16 residues. V lost 4 bases and J 3 bases, leaving 20 bases between the germline ends. CDR3 residues: CASSTLTDGPNYEQYF. Written as DNA, the CDR3 is TGTGCCAGCAGCACCCTTACTGATGGGCCAAACTACGAGCAGTACTTC.

At least ten counts were recorded for this clonotype. The rearrangement joins TRBV12-3 or TRBV12-4 to TRBJ2-2; 10 nucleotides line up with TRBD1. V lost 6 bases to trimming and J lost 5 bases; unmatched junction nucleotides: 9. This CDR3 is 16 amino acids long. CDR3 protein: CASSRQGQGRTGELFF. CDR3 in DNA: TGTGCCAGCAGCCGCCAGGGACAGGGGCGGACCGGGGAGCTGTTTTTT.

The sample holds many counts of this clonotype. The J gene is TRBJ2-5, the V gene TRBV7-2; 10 bases line up with TRBD2. J lost 5 bases, V lost 2 bases, and 11 bases had no gene match. Germline CDR1 and CDR2: SGHTA and FQGNSA. CDR3 length: 17 residues. The CDR3 spells CASSLLGGSGGAETQYF. The CDR3 DNA follows: TGTGCCAGCAGCTTACTCGGCGGAAGCGGGGGGGCGGAGACCCAGTACTTC.

This clonotype was counted at least ten times. The chain uses TRBV6-5 and TRBJ2-5; the match to TRBD1 covers 8 bases. CDR3 size: 15 residues. Trimming removed 6 bases from V and 2 bases from J; junction bases left unmatched: 8. The germline V gene has CDR1 MNHEY and CDR2 SVGAGI. CDR3 sequence: CASRPTYRGQETQYF. CDR3 in DNA: TGTGCCAGCAGGCCGACATACAGGGGGCAAGAGACCCAGTACTTC.

This clonotype has at least ten counts. The V and J genes are TRBV5-6 and TRBJ1-1, with D unresolved. CDR3 size: 14 residues. The germline V gene encodes CDR1 SGHDT and CDR2 YYEEEE. Trimming pared 4 bases from V and 0 bases from J, leaving 10 bases between. This chain's CDR3 is CASSTTIMNTEAFF. The DNA of the CDR3 is TGTGCCAGCAGCACGACAATAATGAACACTGAAGCTTTCTTT. The whole variable domain, filled in from reference TRBV5-6 and TRBJ1-1, reads DAGVTQSPTHLIKTRGQQVTLRCSPKSGHDTVSWYQQALGQGPQFIFQYYEEEERQRGNFPDRFSGHQFPNYSSELNVNALLLGDSALYLCASSTTIMNTEAFFGQGTRLTVV.

Many counts were recorded for this clonotype. The chain is built from TRBV12-3 or TRBV12-4 and TRBJ1-1, with D unresolved. The CDR3 is 14 residues long. Trimming cost V 3 bases and J 0 bases, with 8 bases left between them. CDR3 amino acids: CASSFNSLNTEAFF. CDR3 DNA sequence: TGTGCCAGCAGTTTCAACAGCCTGAACACTGAAGCTTTCTTT.

The chain has TRBV25-1 and TRBJ2-5, with unresolved D. The DNA end lines up better with TRBJ2-7; the J call may be wrong. The CDR3 runs 14 residues. Germline CDR1 is MGHDK and CDR2 is SYGVNS. The CDR3 bases are TGTGCCAGCTCACCGAGCTCTCCCCCCTACGAGCAGTACTTC. Amino acid sequence: CASSPSSPPYEQYF.

This chain uses TRBV7-9 with TRBJ2-5; TRBD2 aligns across 10 bases. Germline CDR1 SEHNR, CDR2 FQNEAQ (reference sequence). The CDR3 length is 18 residues. With V trimmed by 8 bases and J by 2 bases, 17 bases remained unmatched. The CDR3 reads CASSPYRTSGGGQETQYF. CDR3 in DNA: TGTGCCAGCTCGCCTTATCGGACTAGCGGAGGAGGACAAGAGACCCAGTACTTC.

The chain recombines TRBV2 with TRBJ1-1; 10 nucleotides line up with TRBD1. The V gene's germline CDR1 is SNHLY and CDR2 FYNNEI. The V gene end was trimmed by 6 bases and the J gene end by 0 bases; junction bases not matched to a gene: 4. This CDR3 spans 15 amino acids. Here the CDR3 DNA reads TGTGCCAGCAGCGGACAGGGGGGTATGAACACTGAAGCTTTCTTT. Protein: CASSGQGGMNTEAFF.

This clonotype was recorded many times. The chain combines TRBV7-6 with TRBJ2-7; TRBD1 aligns across 9 bases. The CDR3 extends over 15 amino acids. Germline V lookup: CDR1 SGHVS, CDR2 FNYEAQ. Germline trimming cut 5 bases from V and 12 bases from J; bases unmatched to any gene: 17. CDR3 protein: CASSPGTGYRGMAYF. CDR3 bases: TGTGCCAGCAGCCCCGGGACAGGGTATCGAGGCATGGCGTACTTC.

This clonotype was counted at least ten times. This sequence joins TRBV20-1 and TRBJ2-7; 10 bases are a match to TRBD2. This CDR3 region has 15 residues. Germline CDR1 reads DFQATT; CDR2 reads SNEGSKA (reference sequence). The V segment lost 1 base and the J segment 5 bases; nucleotides outside the gene matches: 8. CDR3 protein: CSARVGIAGGHEQYF. CDR3 DNA: TGCAGTGCTAGAGTCGGGATAGCGGGAGGTCACGAGCAGTACTTC.

This clonotype was seen many times. This chain joins TRBV10-3 and TRBJ2-7; D not resolved. Trimming shortened V by 4 bases and J by 2 bases, and 6 bases separated the two germline ends. The CDR3 contains 12 residues. Germline V gene lookup returns CDR1 ENHRY and CDR2 SYGVKD. The CDR3: CAISAVAYEQYF. As DNA, the CDR3 is TGTGCCATCAGTGCCGTAGCCTACGAGCAGTACTTC.

This clonotype was seen repeatedly, ten times or more. The chain links TRBV29-1 to TRBJ1-5; D uncertain. V lost 4 bases, J lost 5 bases, and 9 bases lay in between. In germline, CDR1 is SQVTM, CDR2 ANQGSEA. This CDR3 has 12 residues. As DNA, the CDR3 is TGCAGCGTTGCGTCCTCGGATCAGCCCCAGCATTTT. This sequence encodes CSVASSDQPQHF.

This rearrangement joins TRBV6-1 to TRBJ2-3, with TRBD2 matching over 8 bases. Trimming at V came to 4 bases and at J to 5 bases, leaving 5 bases not matched to a gene. The CDR3 is 14 amino acids. Germline V CDR1 and CDR2: MNHNS, SASEGT. The CDR3 coding sequence is TGTGCCAGCAGTGCTTCGGGAGGGAAAGATACGCAGTATTTT. As protein: CASSASGGKDTQYF.

The rearrangement joins TRBV7-8 to TRBJ2-2; perhaps TRBD1 as D (5 bases). Trimming took 6 bases from V and 3 from J, leaving 14 bases between them. The V gene's germline CDR1 is SGHVS and CDR2 FQNEAQ. The CDR3 length is 15 residues. CDR3 coding DNA: TGTGCCAGCAGAAAAGACAGACTCTACACCGGGGAGCTGTTTTTT. It encodes CASRKDRLYTGELFF.